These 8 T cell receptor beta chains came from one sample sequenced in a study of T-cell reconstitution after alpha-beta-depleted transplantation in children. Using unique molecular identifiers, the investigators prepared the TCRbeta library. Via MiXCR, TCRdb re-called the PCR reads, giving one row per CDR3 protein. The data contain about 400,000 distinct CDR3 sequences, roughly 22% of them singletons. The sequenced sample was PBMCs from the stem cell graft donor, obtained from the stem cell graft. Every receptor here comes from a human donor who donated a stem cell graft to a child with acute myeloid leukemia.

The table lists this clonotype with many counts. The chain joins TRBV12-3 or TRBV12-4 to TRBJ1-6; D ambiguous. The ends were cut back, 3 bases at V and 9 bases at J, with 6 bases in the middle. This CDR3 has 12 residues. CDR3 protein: CASSLEASPLHF. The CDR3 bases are TGTGCCAGCAGTTTGGAGGCTTCACCCCTCCACTTT.

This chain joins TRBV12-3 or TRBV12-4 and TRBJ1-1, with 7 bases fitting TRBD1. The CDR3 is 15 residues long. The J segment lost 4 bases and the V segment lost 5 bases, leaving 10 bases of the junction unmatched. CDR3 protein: CASSATTGKGTEAFF. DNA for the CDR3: TGTGCCAGCAGTGCCACGACAGGGAAGGGCACTGAAGCTTTCTTT.

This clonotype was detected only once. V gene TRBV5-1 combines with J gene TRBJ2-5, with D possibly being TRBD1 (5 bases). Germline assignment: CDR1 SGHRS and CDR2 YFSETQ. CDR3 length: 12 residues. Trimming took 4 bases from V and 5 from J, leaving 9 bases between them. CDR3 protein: CASSQGWETQYF. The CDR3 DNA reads TGCGCCAGCAGCCAGGGCTGGGAGACCCAGTACTTC.

The CDR3 spells CASQIQPKGQRMNTEAFF. The CDR3 region has the DNA TGCGCCAGCCAGATTCAGCCAAAGGGACAGCGGATGAACACTGAAGCTTTCTTT. The J gene is TRBJ1-1, the V gene TRBV5-1; 7 nucleotides align to TRBD1. CDR3 length: 18 residues. The V gene's germline CDR1 is SGHRS and CDR2 YFSETQ. Trimming removed 7 bases from V and 0 bases from J; junction bases left unmatched: 18.

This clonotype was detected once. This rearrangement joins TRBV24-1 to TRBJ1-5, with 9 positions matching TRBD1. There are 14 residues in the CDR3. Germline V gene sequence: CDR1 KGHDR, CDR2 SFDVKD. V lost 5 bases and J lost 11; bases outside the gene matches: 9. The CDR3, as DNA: TGTGCCACCAGTGGGGGACAGGGAGATAGGGCCCAGCATTTT. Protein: CATSGGQGDRAQHF.

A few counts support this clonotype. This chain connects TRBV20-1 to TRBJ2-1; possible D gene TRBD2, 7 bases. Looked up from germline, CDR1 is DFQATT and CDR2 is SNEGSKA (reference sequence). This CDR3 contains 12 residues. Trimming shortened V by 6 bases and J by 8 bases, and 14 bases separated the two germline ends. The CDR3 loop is CSAEKGGDEQFF. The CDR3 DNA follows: TGCAGTGCGGAAAAAGGGGGGGATGAGCAGTTCTTC.

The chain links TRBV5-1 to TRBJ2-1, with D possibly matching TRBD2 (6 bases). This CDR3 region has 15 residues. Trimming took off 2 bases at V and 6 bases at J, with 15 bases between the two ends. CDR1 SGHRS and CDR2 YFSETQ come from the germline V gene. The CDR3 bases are TGCGCCAGCAGCTTCACAGGACCCGGGAGCAATGAGCAGTTCTTC. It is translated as CASSFTGPGSNEQFF.

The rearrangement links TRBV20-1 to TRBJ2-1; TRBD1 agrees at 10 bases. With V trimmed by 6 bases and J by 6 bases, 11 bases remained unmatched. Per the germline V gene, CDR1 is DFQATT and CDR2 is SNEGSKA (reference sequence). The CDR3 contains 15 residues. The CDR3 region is CSASPVGTGVNEQFF. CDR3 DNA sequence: TGCAGTGCCAGCCCCGTAGGGACAGGGGTCAATGAGCAGTTCTTC.